This T cell receptor (beta chain) was identified during a study of T-cell memory formation after mild COVID-19. One entry per CDR3 protein results from TCRdb running MiXCR on the 5' RACE reads. The sample has roughly 300,000 distinct CDR3 sequences; roughly 13% are singletons. This clonotype was seen repeatedly, ten times or more. The sequenced sample was PBMCs or a T cell subset sorted from them (not recorded which). The clonotype originates from a man younger than 35 who had mild COVID-19 (a few samples of this study predate the infection). Cell type and time point are not known.

DNA of the CDR3: TGTGCCAGCAGCTTAGGGGGGCCTGGGGCCAACGTCCTGACTTTC. Its translation is CASSLGGPGANVLTF. This chain joins TRBV7-6 and TRBJ2-6, with a possible D match to TRBD1 (6 bases). V was cut by 1 base and J by 2 bases, with 6 bases left in between. The CDR3 totals 15 residues. Germline V gene data show CDR1 as SGHVS and CDR2 as FNYEAQ.